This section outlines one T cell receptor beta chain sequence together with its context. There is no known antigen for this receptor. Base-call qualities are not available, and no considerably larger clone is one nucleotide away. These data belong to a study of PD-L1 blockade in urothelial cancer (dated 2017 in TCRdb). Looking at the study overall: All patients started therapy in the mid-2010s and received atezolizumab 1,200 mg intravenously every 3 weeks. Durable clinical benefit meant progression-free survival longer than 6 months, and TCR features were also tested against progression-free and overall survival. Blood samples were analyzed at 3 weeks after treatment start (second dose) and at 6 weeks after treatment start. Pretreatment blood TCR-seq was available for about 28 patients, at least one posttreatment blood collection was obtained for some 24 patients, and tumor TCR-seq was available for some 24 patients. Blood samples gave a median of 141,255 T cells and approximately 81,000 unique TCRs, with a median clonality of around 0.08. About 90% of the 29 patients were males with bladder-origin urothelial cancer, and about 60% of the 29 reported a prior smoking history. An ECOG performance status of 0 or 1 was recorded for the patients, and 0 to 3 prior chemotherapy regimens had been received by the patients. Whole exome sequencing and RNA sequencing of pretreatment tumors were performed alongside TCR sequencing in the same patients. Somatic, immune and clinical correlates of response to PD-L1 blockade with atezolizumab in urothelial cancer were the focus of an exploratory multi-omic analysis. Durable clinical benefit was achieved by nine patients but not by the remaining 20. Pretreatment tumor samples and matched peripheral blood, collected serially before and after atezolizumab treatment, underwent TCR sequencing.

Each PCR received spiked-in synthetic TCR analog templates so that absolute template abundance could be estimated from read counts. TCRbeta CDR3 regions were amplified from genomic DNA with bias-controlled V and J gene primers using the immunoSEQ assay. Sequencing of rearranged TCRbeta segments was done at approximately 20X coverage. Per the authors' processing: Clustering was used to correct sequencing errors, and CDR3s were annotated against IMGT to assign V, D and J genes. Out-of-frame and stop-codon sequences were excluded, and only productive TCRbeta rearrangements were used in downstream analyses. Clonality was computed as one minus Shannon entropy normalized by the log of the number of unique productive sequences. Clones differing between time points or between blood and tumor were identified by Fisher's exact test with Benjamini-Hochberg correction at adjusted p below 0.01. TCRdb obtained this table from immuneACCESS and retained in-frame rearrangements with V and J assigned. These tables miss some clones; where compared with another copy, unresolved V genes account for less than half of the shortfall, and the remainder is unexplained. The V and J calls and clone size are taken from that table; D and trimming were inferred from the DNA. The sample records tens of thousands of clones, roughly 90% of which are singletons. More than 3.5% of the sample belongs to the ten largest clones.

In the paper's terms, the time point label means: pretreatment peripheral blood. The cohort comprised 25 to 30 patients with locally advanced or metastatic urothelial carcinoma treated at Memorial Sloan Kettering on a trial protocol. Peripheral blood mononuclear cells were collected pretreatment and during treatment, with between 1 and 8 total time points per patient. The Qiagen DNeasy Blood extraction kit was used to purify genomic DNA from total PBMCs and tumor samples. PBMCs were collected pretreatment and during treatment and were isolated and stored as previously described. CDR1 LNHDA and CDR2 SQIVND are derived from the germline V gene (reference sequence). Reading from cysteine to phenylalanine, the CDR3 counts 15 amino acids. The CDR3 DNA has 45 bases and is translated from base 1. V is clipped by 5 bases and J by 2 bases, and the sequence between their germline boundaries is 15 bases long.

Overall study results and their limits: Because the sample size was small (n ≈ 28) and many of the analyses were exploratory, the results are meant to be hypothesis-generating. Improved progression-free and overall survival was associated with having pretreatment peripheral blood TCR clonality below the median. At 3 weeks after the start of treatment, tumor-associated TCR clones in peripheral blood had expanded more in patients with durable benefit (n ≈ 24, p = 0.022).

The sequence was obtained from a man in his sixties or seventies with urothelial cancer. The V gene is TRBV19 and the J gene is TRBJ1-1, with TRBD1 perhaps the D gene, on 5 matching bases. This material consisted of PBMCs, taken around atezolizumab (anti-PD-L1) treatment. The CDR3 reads CASSGLLGGNTEAFF. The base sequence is TGTGCCAGTAGTGGCCTCCTGGGGGGAAACACTGAAGCTTTCTTT.